These 17 T cell receptor beta chains originate from one sample sequenced in a study of T cell changes during pregnancy in multiple sclerosis. The table came from immunoSEQ multiplex PCR; TCRdb's copy has only in-frame clones and leaves some out. This table has 93,000 or so clones, 85% to 95% appearing once. Source: peripheral blood, taken after pregnancy. These receptors were taken from a female donor with multiple sclerosis, enrolled in a pregnancy study.

V usage is TRBV30 and J usage is TRBJ2-1; D possibly corresponds to TRBD2 (6 bases). The CDR3 length is 15 residues. With 4 bases removed from V and 3 bases from J, the gap between germline ends came to 16 bases. Germline CDR1 is GTSNPN and CDR2 is SVGIG (reference sequence). CDR3 sequence (DNA): TGTGCCTGGACCCTACGGGAGCTCCTCTACAATGAGCAGTTCTTC. Translation: CAWTLRELLYNEQFF.

The chain uses TRBV6-6 and TRBJ1-6; possible D gene TRBD1, 6 bases. Trimming took 5 bases from V and 7 from J, leaving 6 bases between them. CDR1 is MNHNY and CDR2 is SVGAGI in the germline V gene (reference sequence). The CDR3 extends over 12 amino acids. The CDR3 region has the DNA TGTGCCAGCAGTACAGGGAATTCACCCCTCCACTTT. Protein: CASSTGNSPLHF.

This clone has a single count. The rearrangement links TRBV6-1 to TRBJ1-3, with 8 bases matching TRBD1. Germline V gene sequence: CDR1 MNHNS, CDR2 SASEGT. Losses at the gene ends were 1 base for V and 0 bases for J; bases not matched to a gene: 2. This CDR3 has 16 residues. CDR3 in DNA: TGTGCCAGCAGTGAAGACAGGGGGTACTCTGGAAACACCATATATTTT. It encodes CASSEDRGYSGNTIYF.

This chain links TRBV2 with TRBJ1-4; 7 bases are a match to TRBD1. With V trimmed by 6 bases and J by 3 bases, 4 bases remained unmatched. The CDR3 runs 14 residues. The germline CDR1 and CDR2 sequences are SNHLY and FYNNEI. CDR3: CASRTGRSNEKLFF. Written as DNA, the CDR3 is TGTGCCAGCAGGACAGGGAGGTCTAATGAAAAACTGTTTTTT.

The chain couples TRBV5-1 to TRBJ2-1, with TRBD2 matching 9 bases. Unmatched junction bases numbered 13, after V lost 4 bases and J lost 8 bases. Germline V gene data show CDR1 as SGHRS and CDR2 as YFSETQ. This CDR3 has 16 residues. The CDR3 here is CASSAPTSGAWDEQFF. CDR3 sequence (DNA): TGCGCCAGCAGCGCTCCGACTAGCGGAGCCTGGGATGAGCAGTTCTTC.

This chain joins TRBV11-2 and TRBJ2-1; D is possibly TRBD2 (5 bases). Looked up from germline, CDR1 is SGHAT and CDR2 is FQNNGV. The ends were cut back, 0 bases at V and 7 bases at J, with 10 bases in the middle. CDR3 size: 14 residues. The DNA for the CDR3 is TGTGCCAGCAGCTTAGATGGACGCGGGAATGAGCAGTTCTTC. The encoded protein is CASSLDGRGNEQFF.

V is TRBV9 and J is TRBJ1-1, with D perhaps matching TRBD1 (6 bases). This CDR3 has 15 residues. Trimming stripped 2 bases from V and 0 bases from J, with 11 bases between. Germline CDR1 SGDLS, CDR2 YYNGEE. CDR3 sequence (DNA): TGTGCCAGCAGCGTCTCGGGGGGGCTGAACACTGAAGCTTTCTTT. It is translated as CASSVSGGLNTEAFF.

The genes are TRBV5-1 and TRBJ2-3, with D possibly TRBD2 on 6 matching bases. Looked up from germline, CDR1 is SGHRS and CDR2 is YFSETQ. V was trimmed by 1 base and J by 0 bases, leaving 15 bases between them. The CDR3 loop spans 17 amino acids. The CDR3 DNA reads TGCGCCAGCAGCTTGAGAGGCGGGGAGGTTAGCACAGATACGCAGTATTTT. It encodes CASSLRGGEVSTDTQYF. The entire variable domain, with the rest obtained from reference TRBV5-1 and TRBJ2-3, is as follows: KAGVTQTPRYLIKTRGQQVTLSCSPISGHRSVSWYQQTPGQGLQFLFEYFSETQRNKGNFPGRFSGRQFSNSRSEMNVSTLELGDSALYLCASSLRGGEVSTDTQYFGPGTRLTVL.

This clone has just a few counts. The genes are TRBV6-1 and TRBJ2-7; 8 bases are shared with TRBD1. This CDR3 has 16 residues. V was pared by 2 bases and J by 4 bases, with 10 bases of the junction left unmatched. In germline, CDR1 is MNHNS, CDR2 SASEGT. The CDR3 loop reads CASSERLVRGPYEQYF. Here the CDR3 DNA reads TGTGCCAGCAGTGAACGTCTGGTCAGGGGGCCTTACGAGCAGTACTTC.

The V call is TRBV7-9, the J call TRBJ1-1, with D possibly TRBD1 on 6 matching bases. Germline CDR1 reads SEHNR; CDR2 reads FQNEAQ (reference sequence). The CDR3 consists of 14 residues. V lost 5 bases to trimming and J lost 5 bases, with 15 bases between them. CDR3 coding DNA: TGTGCCAGCAGCCCGCCTCTCGGACAGACTGAAGCTTTCTTT. It translates to CASSPPLGQTEAFF.

The chain is built from TRBV29-1 and TRBJ1-2; a weak D match, TRBD1 (6 bases). The CDR3 loop spans 14 amino acids. V was trimmed by 6 bases and J by 1 base, leaving 15 bases between them. The germline gives CDR1 SQVTM, CDR2 ANQGSEA. CDR3 residues: CSVLQPDSNYGYTF. The CDR3, as DNA: TGCAGCGTCCTCCAACCGGACAGTAACTATGGCTACACCTTC.

With respect to this clone: Sequence at one end of the junction differs from germline and may be a read error. The chain links TRBV25-1 to TRBJ1-1, with D uncertain. The CDR3 loop spans 12 amino acids. Germline V gene lookup returns CDR1 MGHDK and CDR2 SYGVNS. CDR3 sequence reads: CASRESYTEAFF. Here the CDR3 DNA reads TGTGCCAGCAGAGAATCCTACACTGAAGCTTTCTTT. The full variable domain, in which reference TRBV25-1 and TRBJ1-1 provide the parts outside the CDR3, is EADIYQTPRYLVIGTGKKITLECSQTMGHDKMYWYQQDPGMELHLIHYSYGVNSTEKGDLSSESTVSRIRTEHFPLTLESARPSHTSQYLCASRESYTEAFFGQGTRLTVV.

J is TRBJ1-4 and V is TRBV5-1; D call uncertain. The germline CDR1 and CDR2 sequences are SGHRS and YFSETQ. This CDR3 is 16 amino acids long. Trimming removed 4 bases at V and 3 bases at J, with 16 bases between. CDR3 nucleotide sequence: TGCGCCAGCAGCCCCCTCGCCGATGGAGCTAATGAAAAACTGTTTTTT. This gives the protein CASSPLADGANEKLFF.

This chain links TRBV10-3 with TRBJ1-2; the match to TRBD1 covers 8 bases. From germline, CDR1 is ENHRY and CDR2 SYGVKD. With 11 bases clipped from V and 3 bases from J, the junction kept 11 bases outside the gene matches. The CDR3 totals 14 residues. The CDR3 nucleotides are TGTGCCTTGGGGGACAGGCGAGAAGACTATGGCTACACCTTC. Translating gives CALGDRREDYGYTF.

The chain couples TRBV7-8 to TRBJ2-7, with 8 bases aligning to TRBD2. J gave up 2 bases and V 5 bases, and 8 bases lay outside the gene matches. CDR1 and CDR2 from the germline V gene are SGHVS and FQNEAQ. This CDR3 comprises 15 residues. In DNA, the CDR3 is TGTGCCAGCAGCCGTAGCGGGATGGATCCCTACGAGCAGTACTTC. This encodes CASSRSGMDPYEQYF.

V and J are TRBV10-3 and TRBJ2-5, with TRBD1 matching 9 bases. The germline gives CDR1 ENHRY, CDR2 SYGVKD. The junction had 0 bases not matched to a gene; V was cut back by 6 bases and J by 4 bases. This CDR3 is 12 amino acids long. The CDR3 protein is CAIRDRGETQYF. In nucleotides, the CDR3 is TGTGCCATCAGGGACAGGGGAGAGACCCAGTACTTC.

The chain uses TRBV7-3 and TRBJ2-4, with a tentative D call TRBD1 (5 bases). Trimming stripped 3 bases from V and 0 bases from J, with 15 bases between. This CDR3 comprises 17 residues. The germline V gene has CDR1 SGHTA and CDR2 FQGTGA. CDR3 coding DNA: TGTGCCAGCAGCTTCCCTTCGACAGATTTAGCCAAAAACATTCAGTACTTC. Its protein product is CASSFPSTDLAKNIQYF.